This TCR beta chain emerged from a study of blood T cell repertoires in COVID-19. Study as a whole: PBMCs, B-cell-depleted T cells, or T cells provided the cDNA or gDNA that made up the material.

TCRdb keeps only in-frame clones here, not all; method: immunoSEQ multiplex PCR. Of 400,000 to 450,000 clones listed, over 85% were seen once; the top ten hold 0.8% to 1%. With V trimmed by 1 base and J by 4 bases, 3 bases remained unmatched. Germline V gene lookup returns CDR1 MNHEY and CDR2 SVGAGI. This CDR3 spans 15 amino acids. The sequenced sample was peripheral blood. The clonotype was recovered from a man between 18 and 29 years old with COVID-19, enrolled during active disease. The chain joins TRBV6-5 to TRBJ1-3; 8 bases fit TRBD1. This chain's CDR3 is CASSYFDRGGNTIYF. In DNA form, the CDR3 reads TGTGCCAGCAGTTACTTCGACAGGGGAGGAAACACCATATATTTT.